The 25 T cell receptor beta chains presented below share a single source sample, sequenced in a study of cytomegalovirus exposure and HLA in healthy donors. TCRdb's copy holds only in-frame clones and misses some; the assay was immunoSEQ multiplex PCR. The table records approximately 160,000 clones, approximately 86% of them present only once. The specimen was PBMCs. The receptors were sampled from a man in his thirties or forties in good health and CMV-seropositive.

V and J are TRBV11-2 and TRBJ2-7; a weak D match, TRBD1 (5 bases). V gave up 1 base and J gave up 1 base, with 8 bases separating them. Per the germline V gene, CDR1 is SGHAT and CDR2 is FQNNGV. This CDR3 spans 14 amino acids. The CDR3 DNA is TGTGCCAGCAGCTTAGTCGACAGATCCTACGAGCAGTACTTC. Translation: CASSLVDRSYEQYF. Supplemented by reference TRBV11-2 and TRBJ2-7, the full variable domain reads EAGVAQSPRYKIIEKRQSVAFWCNPISGHATLYWYQQILGQGPKLLIQFQNNGVVDDSQLPKDRFSAERLKGVDSTLKIQPAKLEDSAVYLCASSLVDRSYEQYFGPGTRLTVT.

V gene TRBV19 combines with J gene TRBJ1-1; D is unresolved. Trimming left V 8 bases short and J 4 bases short, with 14 bases between. Germline lookup yields CDR1 LNHDA and CDR2 SQIVND (reference sequence). CDR3 size: 13 residues. The CDR3 sequence is CASSREGVTEAFF. DNA for the CDR3: TGTGCCAGTTCACGGGAGGGCGTCACTGAAGCTTTCTTT.

This chain joins TRBV7-2 and TRBJ1-5; a possible D gene is TRBD1 (5 bases). The V end lost 5 bases, the J end lost 3 bases, and 14 bases lay between the germline ends. CDR3 size: 15 residues. Germline lookup yields CDR1 SGHTA and CDR2 FQGNSA. In DNA form, the CDR3 reads TGTGCCAGCAGCCCCCCCGGGGGATTCAATCAGCCCCAGCATTTT. It is translated as CASSPPGGFNQPQHF.

The chain links TRBV4-1 to TRBJ2-7, with TRBD2 as a possible D gene (5 bases). Trimming left V 0 bases short and J 3 bases short, with 15 bases between. Germline V gene sequence: CDR1 MGHRA, CDR2 YSYEKL. The CDR3 has 16 amino acids. CDR3 DNA sequence: TGCGCCAGCAGCCAAGATACGGATGAAGGAGGCTACGAGCAGTACTTC. It specifies CASSQDTDEGGYEQYF.

This clone was detected once. V gene TRBV6-1 combines with J gene TRBJ2-4; D is perhaps TRBD2 (6 bases). V was clipped by 1 base and J by 1 base, with 11 bases between them. Germline CDR1 MNHNS, CDR2 SASEGT. The CDR3 is made up of 16 amino acids. CDR3 region: CASSEEGGEAKNIQYF. The CDR3 bases are TGTGCCAGCAGTGAAGAAGGAGGGGAGGCCAAAAACATTCAGTACTTC.

This chain joins TRBV4-3 and TRBJ1-1; D possibly corresponds to TRBD1 (5 bases). Trimming left V 0 bases short and J 1 base short, with 6 bases between. Germline CDR1 and CDR2: LGHNA and YSLEER. CDR3 size: 14 residues. CDR3 region: CASSQDRGNTEAFF. Here the CDR3 DNA reads TGCGCCAGCAGCCAAGATAGGGGGAACACTGAAGCTTTCTTT.

This chain uses TRBV14 with TRBJ1-6, with a possible D match to TRBD1 (5 bases). The CDR3 is 17 residues long. Germline CDR1 SGHDN, CDR2 FVKESK. Trimming removed 0 bases from V and 1 base from J, with 10 bases in between. The CDR3 region is CASSQDWGESYNSPLHF. CDR3 nucleotides: TGTGCCAGCAGCCAAGATTGGGGGGAGTCCTATAATTCACCCCTCCACTTT.

V and J are TRBV6-5 and TRBJ2-1; possibly TRBD1 for D (6 bases). Germline lookup yields CDR1 MNHEY and CDR2 SVGAGI. CDR3 length: 15 amino acids. V was shortened by 6 bases and J by 7 bases, with 19 bases between the two germline ends. CDR3 residues: CASSTTGQGTNEQFF. The CDR3 region has the DNA TGTGCCAGCAGCACTACAGGGCAGGGTACGAATGAGCAGTTCTTC.

The chain joins TRBV7-2 to TRBJ1-1, with TRBD1 matching 7 bases. Trimming at V came to 5 bases and at J to 3 bases, leaving 3 bases not matched to a gene. CDR1 is SGHTA, CDR2 FQGNSA, per germline. CDR3 size: 13 residues. CDR3 sequence (DNA): TGTGCCAGCAGCGAACAGGGGTACACTGAAGCTTTCTTT. It is translated as CASSEQGYTEAFF. The variable domain in full, with the rest retrieved from reference TRBV7-2 and TRBJ1-1, is GAGVSQSPSNKVTEKGKDVELRCDPISGHTALYWYRQSLGQGLEFLIYFQGNSAPDKSGLPSDRFSAERTGGSVSTLTIQRTQQEDSAVYLCASSEQGYTEAFFGQGTRLTVV.

The gene calls are TRBV11-3 and TRBJ2-7, with D possibly being TRBD1 (6 bases). Per the germline V gene, CDR1 is SGHNT and CDR2 is YENEEA. The V end was cut by 5 bases, the J end by 2 bases, with 13 bases between. This CDR3 has 14 amino acids. CDR3 in amino acids: CASSLGEGAYEQYF. The CDR3 DNA is TGTGCCAGCAGCCTAGGAGAGGGGGCCTACGAGCAGTACTTC.

The chain employs TRBV27 and TRBJ1-2, with 11 bases that match TRBD1. The ends lost 3 bases at V and 6 bases at J; junction bases unmatched: 6. The length of the CDR3 is 15 residues. Germline CDR1 reads MNHEY; CDR2 reads SMNVEV (reference sequence). CDR3 bases: TGTGCCAGCAGTTTTTATGGACAGGGGGCGCATGGCTACACCTTC. This encodes CASSFYGQGAHGYTF.

This chain connects TRBV6-5 to TRBJ1-2, with 7 bases fitting TRBD1. From germline, CDR1 is MNHEY and CDR2 SVGAGI. The CDR3 contains 14 residues. Trimming cost V 10 bases and J 2 bases; bases outside gene matches: 10. The CDR3: CATAAQGINYGYTF. In nucleotides, the CDR3 is TGTGCCACCGCGGCACAGGGGATCAACTATGGCTACACCTTC.

The chain combines TRBV6-5 with TRBJ2-7; 11 positions agree with TRBD2. The CDR3 runs 16 residues. Germline trimming cut 0 bases from V and 3 bases from J; bases unmatched to any gene: 4. The germline V gene has CDR1 MNHEY and CDR2 SVGAGI. The CDR3 coding sequence is TGTGCCAGCAGTTACTCCTACGGGACTAGCGGCTACGAGCAGTACTTC. It codes for CASSYSYGTSGYEQYF.

The V gene is TRBV5-1, the J gene TRBJ2-3, with TRBD1 identical over 7 bases. Per the germline V gene, CDR1 is SGHRS and CDR2 is YFSETQ. V gave up 2 bases and J gave up 0 bases; unmatched junction bases: 3. CDR3 length: 15 residues. The CDR3 DNA reads as TGCGCCAGCAGCTTAGGGGACAGAAGCACAGATACGCAGTATTTT. Encoded protein: CASSLGDRSTDTQYF.

The chain is built from TRBV18 and TRBJ2-7; 8 positions match TRBD2. J gave up 2 bases and V 2 bases, and 11 bases lay outside the gene matches. This CDR3 is built from 17 residues. The germline V gene encodes CDR1 KGHSH and CDR2 LQKENI. CDR3 sequence: CASSPSGGIYVAYEQYF. The CDR3 DNA reads TGTGCCAGCTCACCAAGCGGGGGCATCTATGTAGCCTACGAGCAGTACTTC.

The chain combines TRBV2 with TRBJ2-5; 10 bases line up with TRBD1. The end of the DNA aligns better with TRBJ2-7, so the J call may be wrong. Germline V gene sequence: CDR1 SNHLY, CDR2 FYNNEI. This CDR3 comprises 15 residues. DNA for the CDR3: TGTGCCAGCAGTGAGGGGGACAGGGGTTCCTACGAGCAGTACTTC. Translating it yields CASSEGDRGSYEQYF.

V and J are TRBV10-1 and TRBJ2-1; tentatively, D is TRBD2 (6 bases). CDR1 and CDR2 (germline): WNHNN, SYGVQD (reference sequence). This CDR3 spans 13 amino acids. The ends were cut back, 0 bases at V and 11 bases at J, with 11 bases in the middle. The CDR3 nucleotides read TGCGCCAGCAGTGAGTCGGGGGGTAGGAAGCAGTTCTTC. Translating it yields CASSESGGRKQFF.

This chain uses TRBV25-1 with TRBJ2-3; the D is unclear. The length of the CDR3 is 12 residues. V lost 5 bases and J lost 2, with 5 bases in between. In germline, CDR1 is MGHDK, CDR2 SYGVNS. CDR3 sequence: CASSRVTDTQYF. The CDR3 DNA reads as TGTGCCAGCAGTCGGGTCACAGATACGCAGTATTTT.

The chain employs TRBV9 and TRBJ1-1; D gene uncertain. Germline V lookup: CDR1 SGDLS, CDR2 YYNGEE. There are 14 residues in the CDR3. Trimming stripped 2 bases from V and 1 base from J, with 9 bases between. The CDR3 DNA reads TGTGCCAGCAGCGTCTGGCACAAGAACACTGAAGCTTTCTTT. Its translation: CASSVWHKNTEAFF. The full variable domain, completed using reference TRBV9 and TRBJ1-1, is DSGVTQTPKHLITATGQRVTLRCSPRSGDLSVYWYQQSLDQGLQFLIQYYNGEERAKGNILERFSAQQFPDLHSELNLSSLELGDSALYFCASSVWHKNTEAFFGQGTRLTVV.

This sequence joins TRBV6-5 and TRBJ2-5, with TRBD2 matching over 8 bases. V dropped 3 bases and J dropped 2; count of bases not matched to a gene: 5. Germline V gene data show CDR1 as MNHEY and CDR2 as SVGAGI. CDR3 length: 15 amino acids. CDR3 sequence (DNA): TGTGCCAGCAGTTATGCGGGGGGCTTACAAGAGACCCAGTACTTC. Translating it yields CASSYAGGLQETQYF.

This chain uses TRBV2 with TRBJ1-5; no clear D gene. V gave up 3 bases and J gave up 5 bases, with 8 bases separating them. CDR3 size: 13 residues. CDR1 and CDR2 (germline): SNHLY, FYNNEI. The DNA for the CDR3 is TGTGCCAGCAGTGATTATACGGATCAGCCCCAGCATTTT. Protein sequence: CASSDYTDQPQHF.

The rearrangement joins TRBV9 to TRBJ1-1, with 7 bases lining up with TRBD1. Germline-derived CDR1 and CDR2 are SGDLS and YYNGEE. The V gene end was trimmed by 3 bases and the J gene end by 7 bases; junction bases not matched to a gene: 9. This CDR3 is built from 14 residues. CDR3 nucleotides: TGTGCCAGCAGCGGTCACAGGGGCCAGGGTGAAGCTTTCTTT. Translation gives CASSGHRGQGEAFF. Variable domain in full (rest from reference TRBV9 and TRBJ1-1): DSGVTQTPKHLITATGQRVTLRCSPRSGDLSVYWYQQSLDQGLQFLIQYYNGEERAKGNILERFSAQQFPDLHSELNLSSLELGDSALYFCASSGHRGQGEAFFGQGTRLTVV.

This chain joins TRBV2 and TRBJ1-6, with TRBD1 as a possible D gene (5 bases). CDR1 SNHLY and CDR2 FYNNEI come from the germline V gene. CDR3 length equals 15 residues. V was cut by 3 bases and J by 9 bases, with 15 bases left in between. CDR3 sequence reads: CASSEQGGRGSPLHF. The CDR3 DNA reads as TGTGCCAGCAGTGAGCAGGGTGGCCGAGGTTCACCCCTCCACTTT.

The chain joins TRBV19 to TRBJ2-7; TRBD1 is a possible D gene (6 bases). Trimming took 1 base from V and 5 from J, leaving 15 bases between them. This CDR3 spans 15 amino acids. Germline values: CDR1 LNHDA, CDR2 SQIVND (reference sequence). The CDR3 loop reads CASSIVGAGRDEQYF. The CDR3 coding sequence is TGTGCCAGTAGTATAGTGGGGGCAGGAAGGGACGAGCAGTACTTC.

This clone appeared many times. The rearrangement joins TRBV6-5 to TRBJ1-5; 8 bases align to TRBD1. The CDR3 extends over 13 amino acids. The V gene's germline CDR1 is MNHEY and CDR2 SVGAGI. The junction had 5 bases not matched to a gene; V was cut back by 5 bases and J by 8 bases. The CDR3 DNA is TGTGCCAGCAGTCCAGGGGGCACGAAGCCCCAGCATTTT. Residues: CASSPGGTKPQHF.